The subject of this entry is one TCR beta chain. The entry originates in a study of T-cell reconstitution after alpha-beta-depleted transplantation in children. The CDR3 runs to 13 residues. CDR1 is MDHEN and CDR2 is SYDVKM in the germline V gene. Deletions cut 6 bases from V and 8 bases from J, with 16 bases between. Preparation of the TCRbeta library involved a method that used unique molecular identifiers. TCRdb used MiXCR to reprocess the PCR reads, holding one entry per CDR3 protein. The sample lists some 120,000 distinct CDR3 sequences, 9% to 12% seen once, with 34% in the top ten. Source: PBMCs, taken before TCRalphabeta/CD19-depleted stem cell transplant. This sequence joins TRBV28 and TRBJ2-5, with D hard to call. This TCR came from a boy aged 2 to 10 with acute lymphoblastic leukemia, due to receive a stem cell transplant. For the CDR3, the DNA is TGTGCCAGCAGAGAGACGGTTCCCGAAACCCAGTACTTC. It encodes CASRETVPETQYF.